A single TCR beta chain is shown here with its context. The data were taken from a study of T-cell memory formation after mild COVID-19. The germline V gene encodes CDR1 SEHNR and CDR2 FQNEAQ (reference sequence). Trimming pared 6 bases from V and 4 bases from J, leaving 18 bases between. The CDR3 is 15 residues long. TCRdb called the 5' RACE reads again in MiXCR, with one record for every CDR3 protein. This table has roughly 200,000 distinct CDR3 sequences, roughly 18% appearing once. The origin of this receptor is an adult woman who had mild COVID-19 (a few samples of this study predate the infection). Cell type and time point are not known. Input material: PBMCs or a T cell subset sorted from them (not recorded which). The chain joins TRBV7-9 to TRBJ1-1; D perhaps matches TRBD1 (6 bases). The CDR3 sequence is CASSAPGAQGTEAFF. In DNA, the CDR3 is TGTGCCAGCAGTGCACCAGGGGCGCAGGGCACTGAAGCTTTCTTT.